The next 28 T cell receptor beta chains were all read from a single sample in a study of blood T cell repertoires in COVID-19. Sequencing was performed with immunoSEQ multiplex PCR; in TCRdb, only in-frame clones are kept and a portion is missing. In the table there are about 140,000 clones, over 80% of which are singletons. The sequenced sample was peripheral blood. The receptors derive from a man aged 60-69 years with active or convalescent COVID-19.

This chain connects TRBV30 to TRBJ2-5; TRBD1 matches at 9 bases. Germline CDR1 GTSNPN, CDR2 SVGIG (reference sequence). J gave up 5 bases and V 7 bases, and 2 bases lay outside the gene matches. The CDR3 is 11 residues long. The CDR3 region is CAYGQGETQYF. In DNA form, the CDR3 reads TGTGCCTATGGACAGGGGGAGACCCAGTACTTC.

The table lists this clone with many counts. This chain connects TRBV19 to TRBJ1-1; TRBD1 aligns across 10 bases. This CDR3 has 14 amino acids. J lost 5 bases, V lost 4 bases, and 4 bases had no gene match. CDR1 and CDR2 (germline): LNHDA, SQIVND (reference sequence). CDR3 in DNA: TGTGCCAGTAGTACGACAGGGGGCTCGACTGAAGCTTTCTTT. Its protein product is CASSTTGGSTEAFF.

The chain carries TRBV13 and TRBJ2-1, with 7 bases that match TRBD1. Germline values: CDR1 PRHDT, CDR2 FYEKMQ (reference sequence). The CDR3 extends over 14 amino acids. With V trimmed by 5 bases and J by 8 bases, 9 bases remained unmatched. CDR3 nucleotides: TGTGCCAGCAGCCACGACAGGGTTATCGATGAGCAGTTCTTC. This translates into CASSHDRVIDEQFF.

This chain uses TRBV7-2 with TRBJ2-1; TRBD2 is a possible D gene (5 bases). V dropped 5 bases and J dropped 0 bases, with 20 bases sitting between them. Germline values: CDR1 SGHTA, CDR2 FQGNSA. This CDR3 has 18 residues. The CDR3 protein is CASSPTRPLRGSYNEQFF. The CDR3, as DNA: TGTGCCAGCAGCCCAACCCGGCCCCTTCGGGGCTCCTACAATGAGCAGTTCTTC. Filled out from reference TRBV7-2 and TRBJ2-1, the complete variable domain reads GAGVSQSPSNKVTEKGKDVELRCDPISGHTALYWYRQSLGQGLEFLIYFQGNSAPDKSGLPSDRFSAERTGGSVSTLTIQRTQQEDSAVYLCASSPTRPLRGSYNEQFFGPGTRLTVL.

The J gene is TRBJ1-5, the V gene TRBV24-1; D perhaps matches TRBD1 (6 bases). The CDR3 runs to 16 residues. CDR1 is KGHDR and CDR2 is SFDVKD in the germline V gene. Trimming pared 8 bases from V and 0 bases from J, leaving 16 bases between. The chain's CDR3 is CATILLPRGSNQPQHF. The CDR3 DNA follows: TGTGCCACCATCCTACTTCCCAGGGGTAGCAATCAGCCCCAGCATTTT.

The V gene is TRBV6-6, the J gene TRBJ1-5, with a possible D match to TRBD1 (6 bases). V was clipped by 5 bases and J by 9 bases, with 14 bases between them. CDR1 and CDR2 (germline): MNHNY, SVGAGI (reference sequence). The CDR3 has 13 residues. The CDR3 bases are TGTGCCAGCAGTCCCGGCGGGGGGCCGCCCCAGCATTTT. It yields the protein CASSPGGGPPQHF.

This chain connects TRBV7-9 to TRBJ2-1; 7 nucleotides line up with TRBD1. Trimming took 7 bases from V and 5 from J; bases not matched to a gene: 14. The CDR3 contains 16 residues. Germline loops: CDR1 SEHNR, CDR2 FQNEAQ (reference sequence). The CDR3 DNA reads TGTGCCAGCAAACTGGGACAGAAAAATTATAACAATGAGCAGTTCTTC. Encoded protein: CASKLGQKNYNNEQFF.

Concerning this clone: The sample contains more than one DNA sequence encoding this CDR3. The chain employs TRBV5-1 and TRBJ1-1; unclear D gene. The CDR3 spans 13 residues. Germline V gene lookup returns CDR1 SGHRS and CDR2 YFSETQ. The V end lost 0 bases, the J end lost 2 bases, and 5 bases lay between the germline ends. CDR3 nucleotides: TGCGCCAGCAGCTTGGGAGGTAACACTGAAGCTTTCTTT. This translates into CASSLGGNTEAFF.

V usage is TRBV6-5 and J usage is TRBJ2-1; 9 nucleotides agree with TRBD1. CDR3 size: 14 residues. CDR1 and CDR2 from the germline V gene are MNHEY and SVGAGI. V shed 6 bases and J 6 bases; nucleotides not matched to a gene: 6. CDR3 protein: CASRWTGVSNEQFF. CDR3 nucleotide sequence: TGTGCCAGCAGGTGGACAGGGGTAAGCAATGAGCAGTTCTTC.

The rearrangement links TRBV6-6 to TRBJ1-2; 11 bases are a match to TRBD1. J lost 1 base, V lost 5 bases, and 9 bases had no gene match. This CDR3 spans 17 amino acids. The germline CDR1 and CDR2 sequences are MNHNY and SVGAGI (reference sequence). The chain's CDR3 is CASSLRTGGRSNYGYTF. CDR3 sequence (DNA): TGTGCCAGCAGTCTTCGGACAGGGGGCAGGAGTAACTATGGCTACACCTTC.

The genes are TRBV24-1 and TRBJ2-1; a weak D match, TRBD2 (5 bases). The length of the CDR3 is 17 residues. Germline loops: CDR1 KGHDR, CDR2 SFDVKD. Trimming took 0 bases from V and 0 from J, leaving 11 bases between them. CDR3 protein: CATSDLPGRGSYNEQFF. The CDR3 DNA is TGTGCCACCAGTGATTTGCCGGGAAGAGGCTCCTACAATGAGCAGTTCTTC.

This clone was picked up one time. The chain links TRBV18 to TRBJ2-5; 11 nucleotides line up with TRBD1. The CDR3 covers 18 residues. Germline loops: CDR1 KGHSH, CDR2 LQKENI. V was clipped by 3 bases and J by 7 bases; unmatched bases: 16. The CDR3 loop reads CASSPTGSGTGGLGTQYF. CDR3 in DNA: TGTGCCAGCTCACCGACGGGGAGCGGGACAGGGGGACTGGGGACCCAGTACTTC. The full variable domain, in which reference TRBV18 and TRBJ2-5 provide the parts outside the CDR3, is NAGVMQNPRHLVRRRGQEARLRCSPMKGHSHVYWYRQLPEEGLKFMVYLQKENIIDESGMPKERFSAEFPKEGPSILRIQQVVRGDSAAYFCASSPTGSGTGGLGTQYFGPGTRLLVL.

The chain carries TRBV4-1 and TRBJ2-1; possible D gene TRBD2, 5 bases. The CDR3 consists of 19 residues. V dropped 2 bases and J dropped 0 bases, with 20 bases sitting between them. From germline, CDR1 is MGHRA and CDR2 YSYEKL. The CDR3 is CASSQYDSWTDSSYNEQFF. The DNA for the CDR3 is TGCGCCAGCAGCCAATACGACTCCTGGACTGATAGCTCCTACAATGAGCAGTTCTTC.

As concerns this clone: The sample holds other DNA sequences that translate to the same CDR3. V is TRBV4-1 and J is TRBJ2-7; 8 nucleotides align to TRBD2. This CDR3 spans 18 amino acids. Germline values: CDR1 MGHRA, CDR2 YSYEKL. V dropped 4 bases and J dropped 7; count of bases not matched to a gene: 21. The CDR3: CASSPKTGTSGPQGEQYF. CDR3 DNA sequence: TGCGCCAGCAGCCCCAAAACCGGGACTAGTGGGCCCCAGGGAGAGCAGTACTTC.

The rearrangement uses TRBV7-6 and TRBJ1-4; a possible D gene is TRBD1 (5 bases). This CDR3 has 13 residues. CDR1 is SGHVS, CDR2 FNYEAQ, per germline. Trimming removed 5 bases at V and 7 bases at J, with 11 bases between. The CDR3 DNA reads TGTGCCAGCAGCCCTGGGGCCCCTGAAAAACTGTTTTTT. This sequence encodes CASSPGAPEKLFF.

The gene calls are TRBV5-4 and TRBJ2-7, with 7 bases lining up with TRBD1. The CDR3 runs 15 residues. The J segment lost 2 bases and the V segment lost 4 bases, leaving 9 bases of the junction unmatched. CDR1 SGHNT and CDR2 YYREEE come from the germline V gene (reference sequence). As DNA, the CDR3 is TGTGCCAGCAGCCCGTCCCGGGACAGAACCTACGAGCAGTACTTC. Amino acids: CASSPSRDRTYEQYF.

This chain joins TRBV2 and TRBJ2-1; a weak D match, TRBD2 (5 bases). The germline V gene encodes CDR1 SNHLY and CDR2 FYNNEI. The CDR3 runs 13 residues. Trimming stripped 7 bases from V and 10 bases from J, with 17 bases between. CDR3 sequence: CASTELPRGEQFF. For the CDR3, the DNA is TGTGCCAGCACCGAACTTCCCCGAGGGGAGCAGTTCTTC.

The chain has TRBV18 and TRBJ2-2; D is perhaps TRBD2 (6 bases). The CDR3 spans 14 residues. Per germline, CDR1 KGHSH and CDR2 LQKENI. The germline V and J ends were trimmed by 2 bases and 10 bases, with 14 bases remaining between them. CDR3 coding DNA: TGTGCCAGCTCACCAGGGTCCGGGAGTTCGGAGCTGTTTTTT. Amino acids: CASSPGSGSSELFF.

This clone was observed once. The rearrangement uses TRBV6-2 or TRBV6-3 and TRBJ2-1, with 10 bases identical to TRBD2. Germline V gene data show CDR1 as MNHEY and CDR2 as SVGEGT. V lost 0 bases, J lost 6 bases, and 5 bases stayed unmatched. The CDR3 sequence is 16 residues long. Here the CDR3 DNA reads TGTGCCAGCAGTTACTCCCTAGCGGGAGTAGGCAATGAGCAGTTCTTC. Protein product: CASSYSLAGVGNEQFF.

The genes are TRBV6-5 and TRBJ2-7; 11 bases line up with TRBD2. Germline V gene lookup returns CDR1 MNHEY and CDR2 SVGAGI. The V segment lost 4 bases and the J segment 4 bases; nucleotides outside the gene matches: 3. The CDR3 has 14 amino acids. This CDR3 reads CASSSSGRKYEQYF. The CDR3 bases are TGTGCCAGCAGTTCTAGCGGGAGGAAATACGAGCAGTACTTC.

This chain uses TRBV7-5 with TRBJ2-1; TRBD2 is the table's D call and was not checked against the DNA. TRBV7-5 is shown as a pseudogene. This CDR3 spans 16 amino acids. The CDR3 DNA reads TGTGCCAGAACAAACTTTAGCGGGAGCTCCTACAATGAGCAGTTCTTC. It is translated as CARTNFSGSSYNEQFF.

The chain combines TRBV7-6 with TRBJ2-7; a possible D gene is TRBD1 (7 bases). V gave up 1 base and J gave up 4 bases, with 14 bases separating them. There are 15 residues in the CDR3. Per the germline V gene, CDR1 is SGHVS and CDR2 is FNYEAQ. The CDR3 here is CASSLGRGQPYEQYF. The CDR3 DNA is TGTGCCAGCAGCTTAGGGCGGGGACAGCCTTACGAGCAGTACTTC.

The chain is built from TRBV5-5 and TRBJ1-2; 7 positions match TRBD1. CDR1 is SGHKS, CDR2 YYEKEE, per germline (reference sequence). The V and J ends lost 1 base and 4 bases, in that order; junction bases with no gene match: 7. The CDR3 spans 15 residues. The CDR3 DNA reads as TGTGCCAGCAGCTTGCTGACAGGGCCTACCTATGGCTACACCTTC. Translating gives CASSLLTGPTYGYTF.

The rearrangement uses TRBV29-1 and TRBJ2-1; 13 nucleotides align to TRBD2. This CDR3 comprises 18 residues. Losses at the gene ends were 4 bases for V and 8 bases for J; bases not matched to a gene: 17. Germline V gene data show CDR1 as SQVTM and CDR2 as ANQGSEA. CDR3 sequence (DNA): TGCAGCGTTGCCCGATCGACTAGCGGGAGGTTTACGTGGCATGAGCAGTTCTTC. As protein: CSVARSTSGRFTWHEQFF.

This chain connects TRBV6-5 to TRBJ1-2, with D perhaps matching TRBD1 (5 bases). Trimming took 5 bases from V and 2 from J, leaving 15 bases between them. The V gene's germline CDR1 is MNHEY and CDR2 SVGAGI. CDR3 length: 15 residues. CDR3 protein: CASSRRDYMNYGYTF. The CDR3 coding sequence is TGTGCCAGCAGTCGCCGGGACTATATGAACTATGGCTACACCTTC.

The chain has TRBV30 and TRBJ2-7; possibly TRBD1 for D (5 bases). Trimming shortened V by 1 base and J by 5 bases, and 9 bases separated the two germline ends. CDR3 length: 12 residues. From germline, CDR1 is GTSNPN and CDR2 SVGIG (reference sequence). The CDR3 DNA sequence: TGTGCCTGGAGTGAACAGGCCCACGAGCAGTACTTC. Protein: CAWSEQAHEQYF.

J is TRBJ2-2 and V is TRBV28, with 11 bases that match TRBD2. The CDR3 runs 19 residues. Looked up from germline, CDR1 is MDHEN and CDR2 is SYDVKM. V gave up 2 bases and J gave up 0 bases; unmatched junction bases: 8. The CDR3 protein is CASSLRRLAGGTNTGELFF. The CDR3 DNA reads TGTGCCAGCAGTTTAAGACGCTTAGCGGGGGGGACGAACACCGGGGAGCTGTTTTTT.

The J gene is TRBJ1-5, the V gene TRBV4-3; D uncertain. Germline values: CDR1 LGHNA, CDR2 YSLEER. V lost 1 base, J lost 3 bases, and 10 bases lay in between. This CDR3 comprises 15 residues. The CDR3 here is CASSQVAFDNQPQHF. CDR3 sequence (DNA): TGCGCCAGCAGCCAAGTGGCTTTCGACAATCAGCCCCAGCATTTT.